This TCR beta chain was sequenced in a study of T cells in Graves' hyperthyroidism and ophthalmopathy. TCR beta CDR3 region amplification was performed from RNA transcripts. Researchers ran a first-round RT-PCR on the TCR CDR3 using the HTBI primer set. Each CDR3 protein is one row after TCRdb ran MiXCR on the multiplex PCR reads. The table shows about 210,000 distinct CDR3 sequences, with roughly a sixth occurring only once. Germline V gene data show CDR1 as MDHEN and CDR2 as SYDVKM. The CDR3 runs 14 residues. The V end was cut by 7 bases, the J end by 0 bases, with 12 bases between. V usage is TRBV28 and J usage is TRBJ1-1, with D perhaps matching TRBD1 (6 bases). Material for sequencing was blood. This TCR derives from a man aged 45 to 65 with Graves' hyperthyroidism. This CDR3 reads CASTWTDMNTEAFF. The CDR3 nucleotides read TGTGCCAGCACTTGGACAGACATGAACACTGAAGCTTTCTTT.